One sample yielded the 5 T cell receptor beta chains listed below, sequenced in a study of early T cells in non-severe SARS-CoV-2 infection (dated by TCRdb to 2020 to 2022). The method was 5' RACE. Data came from a NextSeq 500. TCRdb trimmed the raw reads at Q25, called clones with MiXCR and kept productive beta chains. Entries are consolidated by CDR3 protein sequence, retaining the most common genes and DNA. This sample comprises nearly 45,000 distinct CDR3 sequences, around a tenth of them detected only once. The top ten clonotypes cover roughly 22% of the sample. The sequenced sample was whole blood. Source of these receptors: an adult who was a healthcare worker with PCR-confirmed SARS-CoV-2 infection or an uninfected control (not recorded which).

The V gene is TRBV27, the J gene TRBJ1-4; the D is unclear. The germline V gene encodes CDR1 MNHEY and CDR2 SMNVEV (reference sequence). Trimming cost V 0 bases and J 5 bases, with 10 bases left between them. There are 15 residues in the CDR3. The DNA of the CDR3 is TGTGCCAGCAGTTTATCTCGGACGGGGAATGAAAAACTGTTTTTT. Translated: CASSLSRTGNEKLFF. The entire variable domain, with the rest obtained from reference TRBV27 and TRBJ1-4, is as follows: EAQVTQNPRYLITVTGKKLTVTCSQNMNHEYMSWYRQDPGLGLRQIYYSMNVEVTDKGDVPEGYKVSRKEKRNFPLILESPSPNQTSLYFCASSLSRTGNEKLFFGSGTQLSVL.

The chain employs TRBV5-5 and TRBJ2-5; D is unclear. Germline V gene lookup returns CDR1 SGHKS and CDR2 YYEKEE (reference sequence). This CDR3 comprises 11 residues. V lost 1 base to trimming and J lost 5 bases, with 3 bases between them. CDR3 region: CASSLFETQYF. The CDR3 DNA follows: TGTGCCAGCAGCTTGTTTGAGACCCAGTACTTC.

This clonotype was counted at least ten times. This chain links TRBV7-3 with TRBJ2-5; 7 bases fit TRBD1. CDR1 is SGHTA, CDR2 FQGTGA, per germline. This CDR3 spans 13 amino acids. J lost 2 bases, V lost 5 bases, and 2 bases had no gene match. The CDR3 DNA is TGTGCCAGCAGCCAGGGACAGCAAGAGACCCAGTACTTC. Amino acids: CASSQGQQETQYF.

This chain links TRBV7-9 with TRBJ2-7; 7 nucleotides match TRBD1. V dropped 5 bases and J dropped 2; count of bases not matched to a gene: 6. The CDR3 runs 14 residues. Germline CDR1 is SEHNR and CDR2 is FQNEAQ (reference sequence). In nucleotides, the CDR3 is TGTGCCAGCAGCGCGACAGGGCCCCCCTACGAGCAGTACTTC. The encoded protein is CASSATGPPYEQYF.

This clonotype was counted ten times or more. The genes are TRBV2 and TRBJ2-1, with 8 bases that match TRBD1. CDR1 is SNHLY, CDR2 FYNNEI, per germline. CDR3 length equals 16 residues. J lost 4 bases, V lost 6 bases, and 11 bases had no gene match. For the CDR3, the DNA is TGTGCCAGCAGGGAGACCAGGGGGCCCCGATACAATGAGCAGTTCTTC. Translating gives CASRETRGPRYNEQFF.